This T cell receptor beta chain was recorded in a study of cytomegalovirus exposure and HLA in healthy donors. Overall study: A subsequent analysis reported that the roughly 130 validation repertoires were produced on the same platform that had also been used for the roughly 700 first-cohort repertoires.

This clone was seen once. The CDR3 has 14 amino acids. V dropped 8 bases and J dropped 8; count of bases not matched to a gene: 12. Germline values: CDR1 MDHEN, CDR2 SYDVKM. Produced via immunoSEQ multiplex PCR; TCRdb's table is partial and in-frame only. The profile shows 150,000 to 200,000 clones, approximately 81% of them singletons. This TCR was sampled from a young man in good health and CMV-seropositive. Input material: PBMCs. This sequence joins TRBV28 and TRBJ2-3; 8 bases map to TRBD2. This CDR3 is CASGTRRTSGTQYF. CDR3 coding DNA: TGTGCCAGCGGGACTAGGCGAACTTCAGGTACGCAGTATTTT.